This T cell receptor beta chain was found in a study of CXCR3-negative and CXCR3-positive naive CD8 T cells (dated by TCRdb to the late 2010s). For context, the study as a whole: About 150 million TRB reads were obtained in total, roughly 1.5 +/- 0.3 million reads per library. TRBV-TRBJ cluster analysis included naive subsets from roughly 5 donors and memory cells from 3 donors. Diversity and physicochemical repertoire analyses covered 10 to 11 donors pooled from two independent experiments. The paper as a whole reports these results and caveats: Similar TRBV-TRBJ usage was shown by naive CXCR3-negative and CXCR3-positive cells from the same donor, whereas distinct patterns were shown by memory cells. Because CXCR3 expression was partially decreased after cryopreservation, freshly isolated PBMCs were used for most assays. Repertoire diversity was comparably high in both naive subsets but much lower in memory CD8+ T cells. Because surface CD5, which has been linked to self-reactivity in mice, was comparable between naive subsets, TCR interaction strength was also inferred from TRB CDR3 physicochemical properties. Compared with CXCR3-negative naive cells, CXCR3-positive naive cells had TRB CDR3s with higher hydrophobicity (lower Kidera factor 4), lower energy, and higher strength and volume indices.

Sequenced on a NextSeq 550. The Human TCR Profiling Kit (MiLaboratory) was used to prepare UMI-labeled 5' RACE TRB cDNA libraries. The full amount of extracted RNA was used for cDNA synthesis, and the full amount of resulting cDNA was used for PCR amplification. The libraries were made side by side, with each library going through the same number of PCR cycles. The original pipeline was this. With a requirement of at least two reads per UMI, MIGEC and MiXCR extracted about 50,000 +/- 10,000 unique UMI-labeled TRB cDNA molecules per library. Each library averaged about 40,000 +/- 10,000 functional in-frame TRB CDR3 nucleotide clonotypes without stop codons. After downsampling to 5000 UMI-labeled TRB molecules per sample, diversity metrics, including normalized Shannon-Wiener and Chao1, were computed in VDJtools. VDJtools was used to calculate clonotype-size-weighted physicochemical properties of the central five CDR3 residues, namely interaction energy, strength, volume and Kidera factor 4. One entry per CDR3 protein sequence results from the TCRdb reprocessing of the reads, with DNA left out. Clone size and V and J calls follow TCRdb, not the original study. The record for this sample contains about 110,000 distinct CDR3 sequences. Around 0.4% of the sample rests with the top ten.

Regarding this clonotype: The target of this receptor is not known.

Each CD8+ T cell subset was flow-sorted in triplicate, and around 320,000 cells per subset were placed directly into RLT lysis buffer. To exclude memory contaminants, naive CD8+ T cells were stringently defined as CD45RO-CCR7+CD27+CD95-. Using standard density gradient centrifugation, peripheral blood mononuclear cells were isolated from buffy coats. Naive CXCR3-negative and CXCR3-positive CD8+ T cells were flow-sorted using a FACSAria III. An RNeasy Mini Kit was used to extract total RNA from the sorted cells. The sequenced sample consisted of naive CXCR3+ CD8+ T cells from blood. The cell subset or site label here, explained by the study, means: CD45RO-CCR7+CD27+CD95- naive CD8+ T cells expressing CXCR3 (TNR3+). This TCR derives from a human donor in good health. Some clones in this sample may be carry-over from other donors' samples.

The encoded CDR3 is CAWDSGQGVWGYTF. The receptor chain draws on TRBV30 and TRBJ1-2; TCRdb outputs TRBD1, but without DNA this stays unchecked. From the cysteine up to the phenylalanine, the CDR3 has a length of 14 residues. Nucleotide data are not available. Per the germline V gene (reference sequence), GTSNPN is the CDR1 and SVGIG is the CDR2.